Below, one TCR beta chain is given with its context. Its antigen is unknown. This record comes from a study of Tregs in tolerant kidney transplant recipients. Related graft donors supplied nonmyeloablative bone marrow transplants, and mixed chimerism was transient. Study-level points and caveats: No direct test of biological reproducibility was done here.

The V segment lost 3 bases and the J segment 5 bases; nucleotides outside the gene matches: 7. This CDR3 has 17 residues. The germline CDR1 and CDR2 sequences are SGDLS and YYNGEE. Data came from immunoSEQ multiplex PCR; TCRdb stores just in-frame clones and leaves some out. This sample yields about 64,000 clones, of which approximately 87% are seen a single time; 3.5% to 4.5% belongs to the top ten. The clonotype originates from a human patient who received a combined kidney and bone marrow transplant. Some T cells may have come from the graft donor. The starting material was CD4+ T cells from blood (PBMCs), obtained 6 months after the transplant. The chain recombines TRBV9 with TRBJ2-5; 16 bases map to TRBD2. The CDR3 nucleotides read TGTGCCAGCAGCGCAGGGACTAGCGGGGGGGTCGGTGAGACCCAGTACTTC. This translates into CASSAGTSGGVGETQYF. The full variable domain, with the rest looked up from reference TRBV9 and TRBJ2-5, is DSGVTQTPKHLITATGQRVTLRCSPRSGDLSVYWYQQSLDQGLQFLIQYYNGEERAKGNILERFSAQQFPDLHSELNLSSLELGDSALYFCASSAGTSGGVGETQYFGPGTRLLVL.